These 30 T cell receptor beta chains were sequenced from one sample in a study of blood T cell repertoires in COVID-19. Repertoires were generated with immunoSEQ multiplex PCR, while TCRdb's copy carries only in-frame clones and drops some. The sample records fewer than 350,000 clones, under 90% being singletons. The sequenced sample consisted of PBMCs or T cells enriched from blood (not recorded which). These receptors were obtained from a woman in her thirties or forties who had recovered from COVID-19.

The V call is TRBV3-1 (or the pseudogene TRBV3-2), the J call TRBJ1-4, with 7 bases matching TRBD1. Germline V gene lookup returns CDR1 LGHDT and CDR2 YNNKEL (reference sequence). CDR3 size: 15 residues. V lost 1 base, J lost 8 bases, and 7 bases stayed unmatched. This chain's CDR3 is CASSQVGGVSEKLFF. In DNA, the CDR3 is TGTGCCAGCAGCCAAGTAGGGGGCGTGTCGGAAAAACTGTTTTTT.

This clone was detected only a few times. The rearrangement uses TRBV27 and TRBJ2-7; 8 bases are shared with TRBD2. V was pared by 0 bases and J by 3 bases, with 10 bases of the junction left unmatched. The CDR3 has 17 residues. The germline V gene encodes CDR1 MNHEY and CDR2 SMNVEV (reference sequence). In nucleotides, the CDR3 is TGTGCCAGCAGTTTATCGAGTACTAGCGGACCACTCTACGAGCAGTACTTC. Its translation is CASSLSSTSGPLYEQYF.

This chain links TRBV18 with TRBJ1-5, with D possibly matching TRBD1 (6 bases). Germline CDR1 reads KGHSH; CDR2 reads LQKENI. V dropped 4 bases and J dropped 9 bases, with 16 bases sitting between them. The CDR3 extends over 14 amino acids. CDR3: CASSLTTGFWPQHF. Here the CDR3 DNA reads TGTGCCAGCTCACTAACTACAGGGTTTTGGCCCCAGCATTTT.

Here the CDR3 reads CASSPGLADRSYEQYF. CDR3 sequence (DNA): TGCGCCAGCAGCCCCGGACTAGCGGATCGCTCCTACGAGCAGTACTTC. V is TRBV5-1 and J is TRBJ2-7; 10 bases fit TRBD2. The CDR3 spans 16 residues. Germline CDR1 reads SGHRS; CDR2 reads YFSETQ. After removal of 4 bases from V and 0 bases from J, the junction contained 7 bases not matched to a gene.

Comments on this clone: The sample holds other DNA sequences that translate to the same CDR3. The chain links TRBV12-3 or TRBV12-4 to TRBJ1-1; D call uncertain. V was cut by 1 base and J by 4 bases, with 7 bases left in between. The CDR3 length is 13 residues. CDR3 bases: TGTGCCAGCAGTTTAGGAGGAGGCACTGAAGCTTTCTTT. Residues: CASSLGGGTEAFF.

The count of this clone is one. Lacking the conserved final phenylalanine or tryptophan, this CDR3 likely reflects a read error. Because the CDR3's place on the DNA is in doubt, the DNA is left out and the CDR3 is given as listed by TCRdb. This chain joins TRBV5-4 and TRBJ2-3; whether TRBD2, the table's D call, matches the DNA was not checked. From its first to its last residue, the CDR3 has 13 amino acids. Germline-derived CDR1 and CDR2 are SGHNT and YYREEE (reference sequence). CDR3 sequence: CASSLDPSGEQAG.

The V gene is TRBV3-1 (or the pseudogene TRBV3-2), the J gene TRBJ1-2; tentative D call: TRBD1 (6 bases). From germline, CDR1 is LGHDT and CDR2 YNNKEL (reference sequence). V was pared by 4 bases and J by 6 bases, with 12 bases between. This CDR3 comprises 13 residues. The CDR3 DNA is TGTGCCAGCAGCCGCAGGGGAAAGGATGGCTACACCTTC. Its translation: CASSRRGKDGYTF.

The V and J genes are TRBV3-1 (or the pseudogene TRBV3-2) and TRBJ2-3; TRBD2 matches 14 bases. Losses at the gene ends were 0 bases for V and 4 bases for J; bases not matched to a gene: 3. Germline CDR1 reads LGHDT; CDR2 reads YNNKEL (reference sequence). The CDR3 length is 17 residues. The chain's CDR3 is CASSQEGLAGVADTQYF. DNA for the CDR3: TGTGCCAGCAGCCAAGAGGGACTAGCGGGAGTGGCAGATACGCAGTATTTT.

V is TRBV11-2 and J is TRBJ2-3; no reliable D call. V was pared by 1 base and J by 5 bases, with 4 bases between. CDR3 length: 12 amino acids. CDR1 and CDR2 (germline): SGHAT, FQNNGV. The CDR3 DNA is TGTGCCAGCAGCTTAGTTCGAGATACGCAGTATTTT. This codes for CASSLVRDTQYF.

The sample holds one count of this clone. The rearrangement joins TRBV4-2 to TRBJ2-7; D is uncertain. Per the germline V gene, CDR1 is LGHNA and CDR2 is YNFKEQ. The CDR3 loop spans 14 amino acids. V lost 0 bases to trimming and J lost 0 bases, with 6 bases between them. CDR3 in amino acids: CASSQDQVSYEQYF. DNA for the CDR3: TGTGCCAGCAGCCAAGATCAGGTCTCCTACGAGCAGTACTTC.

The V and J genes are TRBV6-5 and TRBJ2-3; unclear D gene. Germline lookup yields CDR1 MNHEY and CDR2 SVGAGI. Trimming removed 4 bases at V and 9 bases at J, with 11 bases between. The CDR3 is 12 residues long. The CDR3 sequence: CASSSPQRTQYF. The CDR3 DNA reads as TGTGCCAGCAGTTCCCCCCAGAGGACGCAGTATTTT.

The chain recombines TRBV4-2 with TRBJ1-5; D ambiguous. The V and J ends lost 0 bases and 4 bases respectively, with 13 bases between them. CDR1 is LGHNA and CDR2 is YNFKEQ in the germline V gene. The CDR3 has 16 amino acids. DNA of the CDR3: TGTGCCAGCAGCCAAGATCTTGGACCGGGAAATCAGCCCCAGCATTTT. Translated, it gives CASSQDLGPGNQPQHF.

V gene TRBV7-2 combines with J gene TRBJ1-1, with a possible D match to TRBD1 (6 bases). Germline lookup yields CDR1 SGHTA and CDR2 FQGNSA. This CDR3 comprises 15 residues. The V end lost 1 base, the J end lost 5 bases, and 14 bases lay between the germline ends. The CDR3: CASSLEGQGLTEAFF. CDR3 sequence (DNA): TGTGCCAGCAGCTTAGAAGGGCAGGGGTTGACTGAAGCTTTCTTT.

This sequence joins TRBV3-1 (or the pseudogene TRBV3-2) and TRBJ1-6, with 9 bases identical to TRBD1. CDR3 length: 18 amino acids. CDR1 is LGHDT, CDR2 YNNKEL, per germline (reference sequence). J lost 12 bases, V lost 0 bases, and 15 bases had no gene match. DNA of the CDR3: TGTGCCAGCAGCCAAGATGTAGGGACAGGGCCCCTCGATAAACCCCTCCACTTT. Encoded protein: CASSQDVGTGPLDKPLHF.

The CDR3 loop reads CASSTGQGNQPQHF. The CDR3 nucleotides read TGTGCCAGTAGTACTGGACAGGGAAATCAGCCCCAGCATTTT. J is TRBJ1-5 and V is TRBV19; 8 nucleotides align to TRBD1. The CDR3 consists of 14 residues. Losses at the gene ends were 4 bases for V and 4 bases for J; bases not matched to a gene: 3. Per germline, CDR1 LNHDA and CDR2 SQIVND (reference sequence).

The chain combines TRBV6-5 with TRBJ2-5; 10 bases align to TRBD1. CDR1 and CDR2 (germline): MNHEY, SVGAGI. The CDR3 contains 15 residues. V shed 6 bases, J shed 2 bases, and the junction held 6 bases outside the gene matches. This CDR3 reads CASRSVDRGQETQYF. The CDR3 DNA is TGTGCCAGCAGATCCGTGGACAGGGGGCAAGAGACCCAGTACTTC.

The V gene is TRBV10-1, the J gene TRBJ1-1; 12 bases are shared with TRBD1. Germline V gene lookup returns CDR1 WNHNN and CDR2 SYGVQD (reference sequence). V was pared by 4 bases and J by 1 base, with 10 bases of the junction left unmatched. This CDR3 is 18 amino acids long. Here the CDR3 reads CASSGDRGPPEGNTEAFF. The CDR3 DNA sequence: TGCGCCAGCAGTGGGGACAGGGGGCCTCCGGAGGGGAACACTGAAGCTTTCTTT.

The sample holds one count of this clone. The CDR3 DNA is TGTGCCTGGACCTGGGACAGGGGATACAATGAGCAGTTCTTC. This translates into CAWTWDRGYNEQFF. V gene TRBV30 combines with J gene TRBJ2-1, with TRBD1 matching over 10 bases. From germline, CDR1 is GTSNPN and CDR2 SVGIG (reference sequence). V gave up 4 bases and J gave up 4 bases; unmatched junction bases: 4. The CDR3 contains 14 residues.

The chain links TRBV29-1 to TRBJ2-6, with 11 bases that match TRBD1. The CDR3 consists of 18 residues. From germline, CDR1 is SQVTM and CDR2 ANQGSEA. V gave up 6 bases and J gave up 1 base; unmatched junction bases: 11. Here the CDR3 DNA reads TGCAGCGTCGCAGCGAGGACAGGGGGCCTGTCTGGGGCCAACGTCCTGACTTTC. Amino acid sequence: CSVAARTGGLSGANVLTF.

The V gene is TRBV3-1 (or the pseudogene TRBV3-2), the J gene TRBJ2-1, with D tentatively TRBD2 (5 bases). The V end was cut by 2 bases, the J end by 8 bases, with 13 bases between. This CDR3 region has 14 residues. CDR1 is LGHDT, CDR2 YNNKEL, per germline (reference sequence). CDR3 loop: CASSQQDPGDEQFF. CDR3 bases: TGTGCCAGCAGCCAACAGGACCCCGGGGATGAGCAGTTCTTC.

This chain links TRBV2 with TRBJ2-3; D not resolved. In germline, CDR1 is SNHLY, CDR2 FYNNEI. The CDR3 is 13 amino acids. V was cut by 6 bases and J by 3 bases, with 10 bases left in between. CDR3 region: CASSTGWTDTQYF. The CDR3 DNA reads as TGTGCCAGCAGCACCGGGTGGACAGATACGCAGTATTTT.

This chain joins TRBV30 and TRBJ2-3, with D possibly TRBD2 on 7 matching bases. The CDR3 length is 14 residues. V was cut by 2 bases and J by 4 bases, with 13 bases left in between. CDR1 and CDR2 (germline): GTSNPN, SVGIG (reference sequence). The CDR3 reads CAWSRGAPPDTQYF. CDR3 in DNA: TGTGCCTGGAGTCGGGGGGCGCCCCCAGATACGCAGTATTTT.

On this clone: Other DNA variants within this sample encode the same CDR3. Here the CDR3 DNA reads TGTGCCAGCAGCCAGAGGGGAGGAGGCTACACCTTC. Translated: CASSQRGGGYTF. V and J are TRBV3-1 (or the pseudogene TRBV3-2) and TRBJ1-2, with D possibly being TRBD1 (5 bases). V lost 3 bases and J lost 8, with 10 bases in between. The CDR3 loop spans 12 amino acids. From germline, CDR1 is LGHDT and CDR2 YNNKEL (reference sequence).

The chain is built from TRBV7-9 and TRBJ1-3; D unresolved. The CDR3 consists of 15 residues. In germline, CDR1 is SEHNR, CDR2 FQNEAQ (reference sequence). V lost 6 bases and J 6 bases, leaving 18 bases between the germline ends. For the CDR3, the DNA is TGTGCCAGCAGTTTACACGCAGCCCGGGAAAACACCATATATTTT. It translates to CASSLHAARENTIYF.

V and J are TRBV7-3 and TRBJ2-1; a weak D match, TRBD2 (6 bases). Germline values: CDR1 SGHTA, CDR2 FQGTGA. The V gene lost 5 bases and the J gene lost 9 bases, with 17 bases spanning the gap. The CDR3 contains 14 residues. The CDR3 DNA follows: TGTGCCAGCAGCCCAACCATGAACGGGGGTGAGCAGTTCTTC. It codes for CASSPTMNGGEQFF.

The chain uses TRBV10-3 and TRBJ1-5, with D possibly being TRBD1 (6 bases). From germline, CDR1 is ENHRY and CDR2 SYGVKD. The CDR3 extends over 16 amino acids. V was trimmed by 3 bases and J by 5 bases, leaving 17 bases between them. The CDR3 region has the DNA TGTGCCATCAGTGACGCGGCACAGGGTCCGGATCAGCCCCAGCATTTT. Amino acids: CAISDAAQGPDQPQHF.

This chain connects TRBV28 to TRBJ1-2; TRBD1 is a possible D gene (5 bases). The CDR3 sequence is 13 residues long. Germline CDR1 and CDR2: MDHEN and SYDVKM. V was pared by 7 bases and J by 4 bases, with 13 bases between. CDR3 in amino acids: CASNQDTRYGYTF. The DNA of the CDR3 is TGTGCCAGCAATCAGGACACCCGCTATGGCTACACCTTC.

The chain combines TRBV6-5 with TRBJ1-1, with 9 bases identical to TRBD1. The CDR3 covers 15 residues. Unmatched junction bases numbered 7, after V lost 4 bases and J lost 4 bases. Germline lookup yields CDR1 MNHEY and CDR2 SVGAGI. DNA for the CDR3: TGTGCCAGCAGTTCCACGACAGGGGGTAGCACTGAAGCTTTCTTT. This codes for CASSSTTGGSTEAFF.

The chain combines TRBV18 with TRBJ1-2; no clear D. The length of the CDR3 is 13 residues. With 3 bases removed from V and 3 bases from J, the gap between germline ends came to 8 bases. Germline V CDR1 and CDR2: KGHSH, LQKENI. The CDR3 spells CASSPETDYGYTF. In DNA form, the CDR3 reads TGTGCCAGCTCACCGGAAACAGACTATGGCTACACCTTC. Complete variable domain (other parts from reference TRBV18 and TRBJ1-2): NAGVMQNPRHLVRRRGQEARLRCSPMKGHSHVYWYRQLPEEGLKFMVYLQKENIIDESGMPKERFSAEFPKEGPSILRIQQVVRGDSAAYFCASSPETDYGYTFGSGTRLTVV.

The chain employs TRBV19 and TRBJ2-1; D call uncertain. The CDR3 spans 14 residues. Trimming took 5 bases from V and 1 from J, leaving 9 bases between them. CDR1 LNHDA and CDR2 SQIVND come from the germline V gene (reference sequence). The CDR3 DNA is TGTGCCAGTAGTGGGTTGCGGTCCTACAATGAGCAGTTCTTC. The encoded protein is CASSGLRSYNEQFF.